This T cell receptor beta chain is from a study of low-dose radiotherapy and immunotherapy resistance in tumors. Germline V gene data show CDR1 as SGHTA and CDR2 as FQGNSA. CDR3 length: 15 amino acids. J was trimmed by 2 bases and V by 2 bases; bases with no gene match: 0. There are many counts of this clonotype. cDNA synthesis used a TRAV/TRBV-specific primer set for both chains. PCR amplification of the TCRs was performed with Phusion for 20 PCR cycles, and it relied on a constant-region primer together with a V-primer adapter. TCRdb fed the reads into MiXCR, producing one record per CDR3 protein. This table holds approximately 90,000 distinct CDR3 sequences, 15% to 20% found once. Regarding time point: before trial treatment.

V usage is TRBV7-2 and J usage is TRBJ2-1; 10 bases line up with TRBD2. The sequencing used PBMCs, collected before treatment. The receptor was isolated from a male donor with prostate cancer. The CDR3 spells CASSLTSGTYNEQFF. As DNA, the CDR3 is TGTGCCAGCAGCTTAACTAGCGGGACCTACAATGAGCAGTTCTTC.